These T cell receptor beta chains were read from a single sample in a study of cytomegalovirus exposure and HLA in healthy donors. The table came from immunoSEQ multiplex PCR; TCRdb's copy has only in-frame clones and leaves some out. Among fewer than 45,000 clones listed, around 73% were seen once. Source material: PBMCs. The receptors were gathered from a woman aged 25 to 39 in good health and CMV-seronegative. CDR3s include the opening cysteine and the closing phenylalanine or tryptophan. Size is omitted from some rows. Given values are once, few, many or a class for expanded clones.

length: 18; size: NA; V: TRBV5-1; CDR3: CASSFRTESYSGANVLTF
length: 14; size: NA; V: TRBV28; CDR3: CASHSGGETDTQYF
length: 15; size: NA; V: TRBV29-1; CDR3: CSVEEPPGGTGELFF
length: 13; size: NA; V: TRBV25-1; CDR3: CASSDWDGQNLFF
length: 15; size: NA; V: TRBV29-1; CDR3: CSVEEGDRVGNIQYF
length: 15; size: NA; V: TRBV6-1; CDR3: CASSESTSGSETQYF
length: 15; size: NA; V: TRBV29-1; CDR3: CSVAPSGGSTDTQYF
length: 15; size: NA; V: TRBV6-6; CDR3: CASSYSDRGLEKLFF
length: 20; size: NA; V: TRBV30; CDR3: CAWSVLRTSGGAGSADTQYF
length: 19; size: NA; V: TRBV30; CDR3: CAWSRSRLAGGKHDNEQFF
length: 12; size: NA; V: TRBV10-1; CDR3: CADRDIQETQYF
length: 15; size: few; V: TRBV6-5; CDR3: CASSSGAGGPYEQYF
length: 14; size: NA; V: TRBV19; CDR3: CASTSGGLNQPQHF
length: 14; size: NA; V: TRBV10-3; CDR3: CAIRGQGLNTEAFF
length: 15; size: many; V: TRBV7-2; CDR3: CASSPLSVWRDEQFF
length: 15; size: NA; V: TRBV4-2; CDR3: CASSQDLVSDNEQFF
length: 15; size: NA; V: TRBV6-1; CDR3: CASSGLAGGPETQYF